This T cell receptor beta chain was observed in a study of CD4 T cell repertoires in COVID-19. These patients had recovered from COVID-19 ranging mild to severe. No culture step preceded sequencing of the ex vivo isolated memory T cells. As for this clone: What it recognizes is unknown.

CDR3 length: 14 residues. The V and J ends lost 3 bases and 8 bases, in that order; junction bases with no gene match: 5. The germline CDR1 and CDR2 sequences are SEHNR and FQNEAQ (reference sequence). The method was immunoSEQ multiplex PCR; TCRdb's version includes in-frame clones alone and lacks a portion of them. This sample carries fewer than 100,000 clones, 83% of them seen once, and the ten largest clones take roughly 0.5%. Study findings and constraints: Some SARS-CoV-2 clonotypes, between 7 and 25%, recurred in SARS-CoV and/or HKU1 cultures. Several top expanded SARS-CoV-2-reactive clonotypes were shared by two or three memory subsets.

The V gene is TRBV7-9, the J gene TRBJ1-1; TRBD1 matches 11 bases. The starting material was CD4+ T cells from peripheral blood, obtained after recovery from COVID-19. This TCR derives from a human donor who had COVID-19. This chain's CDR3 is CASSFRDRGEEAFF. In nucleotides, the CDR3 is TGTGCCAGCAGCTTCCGGGACAGGGGGGAAGAAGCTTTCTTT.